A selection of T cell receptor beta chains follows, all from one sample in a study of blood T cell repertoires in COVID-19. The method was immunoSEQ multiplex PCR; TCRdb's version includes in-frame clones alone and lacks a portion of them. The sample yields about 240,000 clones, 82% seen once. The sample consisted of peripheral blood. Receptors were obtained from a young woman with acute or convalescent COVID-19. Both conserved end residues are part of each CDR3. A D gene is named only where the DNA matches it firmly. A clone size is listed for some rows: how often the clone was seen (once, few, many), or a class if it is expanded.

v_call: TRBV7-2; j_call: TRBJ2-2; clone_size: once; d_call: TRBD1; cdr3_nt: TGTGCCAGCAGACACGGACAGGCTAACACCGGGGAGCTGTTTTTT; cdr3_aa: CASRHGQANTGELFF
v_call: TRBV3-1/TRBV3-2; j_call: TRBJ2-2; clone_size: .; d_call: TRBD2; cdr3_nt: TGTGCCAGCAGCCACCGCGGGAGTAATACCGGGGAGCTGTTTTTT; cdr3_aa: CASSHRGSNTGELFF
v_call: TRBV7-9; j_call: TRBJ2-1; clone_size: .; d_call: TRBD2; cdr3_nt: TGTGCCAGCAGCTCGGGGGGGACTAGCCCATGGAGGGAGCAGTTCTTC; cdr3_aa: CASSSGGTSPWREQFF
v_call: TRBV4-3; j_call: TRBJ2-3; clone_size: .; d_call: TRBD2; cdr3_nt: TGCGCCAGCAGCCAAGATTGGGCTAGCGGGAGGACCACAGATACGCAGTATTTT; cdr3_aa: CASSQDWASGRTTDTQYF
v_call: TRBV29-1; j_call: TRBJ2-7; clone_size: many; d_call: .; cdr3_nt: TGCAGCGTTTCCAGGGGTAACGAGCAGTACTTC; cdr3_aa: CSVSRGNEQYF
v_call: TRBV6-2/TRBV6-3; j_call: TRBJ1-1; clone_size: .; d_call: .; cdr3_nt: TGTGCCAGCAGTCCCCCCCATGACAGCCTAATGAACACTGAAGCTTTCTTT; cdr3_aa: CASSPPHDSLMNTEAFF
v_call: TRBV20-1; j_call: TRBJ2-1; clone_size: .; d_call: TRBD2; cdr3_nt: TGCAGTGCTAGTAGGACTAGCGGGAGTTACAATGAGCAGTTCTTC; cdr3_aa: CSASRTSGSYNEQFF
v_call: TRBV12-3/TRBV12-4; j_call: TRBJ1-1; clone_size: .; d_call: .; cdr3_nt: TGTGCCAGCAGTTTCCTCAGGGGAGCTGAAGCTTTCTTT; cdr3_aa: CASSFLRGAEAFF
v_call: TRBV11-2; j_call: TRBJ1-6; clone_size: .; d_call: .; cdr3_nt: TGTGCCAGCAGCTTAGAGGGCAGCTCCTATAATTCACCCCTCCACTTT; cdr3_aa: CASSLEGSSYNSPLHF
v_call: TRBV28; j_call: TRBJ1-5; clone_size: .; d_call: .; cdr3_nt: TGTGCCAGCAGTTTAATGGGGGCTCATCAGCCCCAGCATTTT; cdr3_aa: CASSLMGAHQPQHF
v_call: TRBV6-5; j_call: TRBJ2-2; clone_size: .; d_call: TRBD1; cdr3_nt: TGTGCCAGCAGTTACGCGGGACAGGGGAACACCGGGGAGCTGTTTTTT; cdr3_aa: CASSYAGQGNTGELFF
v_call: TRBV9; j_call: TRBJ2-1; clone_size: once; d_call: TRBD2; cdr3_nt: TGTGCCAGCAGCGTAACGGGACTAGCCAACAATGAGCAGTTCTTC; cdr3_aa: CASSVTGLANNEQFF
v_call: TRBV4-3; j_call: TRBJ1-2; clone_size: .; d_call: .; cdr3_nt: TGCGCCAGCAGCCCCCTTAATGGCCCGACGAGGAACTATGGCTACACCTTC; cdr3_aa: CASSPLNGPTRNYGYTF
v_call: TRBV10-3; j_call: TRBJ2-3; clone_size: .; d_call: TRBD1; cdr3_nt: TGTGCCATCAGTTCCCCCCTCCTGACAGGGTGGGATAAGGATACGCAGTATTTT; cdr3_aa: CAISSPLLTGWDKDTQYF
v_call: TRBV7-2; j_call: TRBJ2-3; clone_size: .; d_call: TRBD2; cdr3_nt: TGTGCCAGCAGCCCATTCCCGACCCTAGCGGCCTTAACAGATACGCAGTATTTT; cdr3_aa: CASSPFPTLAALTDTQYF
v_call: TRBV5-7; j_call: TRBJ2-2; clone_size: .; d_call: TRBD1; cdr3_nt: TGTGCCAGCAGCCCGCCGAGACAGGGGGCCACTAGCGGCTCCGGGGAGCTGTTTTTT; cdr3_aa: CASSPPRQGATSGSGELFF
v_call: TRBV27; j_call: TRBJ1-2; clone_size: .; d_call: TRBD1; cdr3_nt: TGTGCCAGCAGTTTATTAGGGACAGGGACCTATGGCTACACCTTC; cdr3_aa: CASSLLGTGTYGYTF
v_call: TRBV5-1; j_call: TRBJ2-7; clone_size: .; d_call: TRBD2; cdr3_nt: TGCGCCAGCAGCTATCTAGCGGGGGGCTCCTACGAGCAGTACTTC; cdr3_aa: CASSYLAGGSYEQYF
v_call: TRBV27; j_call: TRBJ2-7; clone_size: .; d_call: .; cdr3_nt: TGTGCCAGCAGTTTAACTAGAAGGCCCTACGAGCAGTACTTC; cdr3_aa: CASSLTRRPYEQYF
v_call: TRBV29-1; j_call: TRBJ1-1; clone_size: .; d_call: .; cdr3_nt: TGCAGCACAAACCCCCCGGGGGGCAACACTGAAGCTTTCTTT; cdr3_aa: CSTNPPGGNTEAFF